The entry below gives a single T cell receptor (beta chain) sequence along with its context. These data belong to a study of prognosis after radiotherapy for stage I lung cancer. The CDR3 has 18 residues. Unmatched junction bases numbered 14, after V lost 6 bases and J lost 5 bases. In germline, CDR1 is LNHNV, CDR2 YYDKDF (reference sequence). Two-round multiplex PCR amplified TCR beta CDR3 from genomic DNA. Amplification in first-round PCR relied on primers specific to each TRBV and TRBJ gene. TCRdb analysed the multiplex PCR reads with MiXCR anew, one entry per CDR3 protein. The repertoire holds 10,000 to 15,000 distinct CDR3 sequences, with approximately 45% as singletons.

This TCR was recovered from a donor over 45 with non-small cell lung cancer. This chain connects TRBV15 to TRBJ2-2, with TRBD2 identical over 11 bases. Sequenced material: PBMCs, taken before or after stereotactic body radiation therapy (not recorded which). CDR3 sequence (DNA): TGTGCCACCAGTCCCGAGTCCTTCACTAGCGGGAGAACCGGGGAGCTGTTTTTT. Translated, it gives CATSPESFTSGRTGELFF. Looking up the rest from reference TRBV15 and TRBJ2-2 gives the full variable domain: DAMVIQNPRYQVTQFGKPVTLSCSQTLNHNVMYWYQQKSSQAPKLLFHYYDKDFNNEADTPDNFQSRRPNTSFCFLDIRSPGLGDTAMYLCATSPESFTSGRTGELFFGEGSRLTVL.